These 14 T cell receptor beta chains share one sample of origin, sequenced in a study of T cells in Graves' hyperthyroidism and ophthalmopathy. Amplified regions were TCR beta CDR3 sequences from RNA transcripts. An initial round of RT-PCR targeting the TCR CDR3 relied on the HTBI primer set. TCRdb called the multiplex PCR reads again in MiXCR, with one record for every CDR3 protein. The data show around 340,000 distinct CDR3 sequences, 11% to 15% seen once. Sample: blood. Receptors were obtained from a young woman with Graves' hyperthyroidism.

This clonotype was counted ten times or more. The CDR3 protein is CASRTFAGAPDTQYF. CDR3 nucleotides: TGTGCCAGCAGAACTTTCGCGGGAGCACCAGATACGCAGTATTTT. This chain connects TRBV6-1 to TRBJ2-3, with TRBD2 identical over 7 bases. CDR3 length equals 15 residues. Germline CDR1 and CDR2: MNHNS and SASEGT. Trimming removed 6 bases from V and 4 bases from J; junction bases left unmatched: 10.

The rearrangement joins TRBV6-1 to TRBJ2-1; 7 bases fit TRBD2. Germline V lookup: CDR1 MNHNS, CDR2 SASEGT. CDR3 length equals 18 residues. Trimming took 5 bases from V and 7 from J; bases not matched to a gene: 20. The DNA for the CDR3 is TGTGCCAGCAGTCGCAAAAGAGCGGGATCGGTCGGCGGGAATGAGCAGTTCTTC. Its protein product is CASSRKRAGSVGGNEQFF.

The rearrangement uses TRBV9 and TRBJ2-3; the match to TRBD2 covers 7 bases. The V gene end was trimmed by 0 bases and the J gene end by 6 bases; junction bases not matched to a gene: 1. Germline V gene data show CDR1 as SGDLS and CDR2 as YYNGEE. The CDR3 is made up of 13 amino acids. CDR3 bases: TGTGCCAGCAGCGTAGAGGGAGGGGATACGCAGTATTTT. Protein product: CASSVEGGDTQYF.

This clonotype was observed many times. The V gene is TRBV27, the J gene TRBJ2-6; 9 bases line up with TRBD1. The CDR3 is 15 amino acids. The V gene end was trimmed by 8 bases and the J gene end by 4 bases; junction bases not matched to a gene: 6. Germline values: CDR1 MNHEY, CDR2 SMNVEV (reference sequence). As DNA, the CDR3 is TGTGCCAGCGGGGACAGGGTGAGAGGGGCCAACGTCCTGACTTTC. Translated: CASGDRVRGANVLTF.

The V gene is TRBV5-8, the J gene TRBJ1-6; D not certain. Between the trimmed V and J ends, which lost 7 bases and 0 bases, there was a span of 14 bases. The CDR3 consists of 16 residues. CDR1 SGHTS and CDR2 YDEGEE come from the germline V gene. CDR3 coding DNA: TGTGCCAGCCCGACTGAACCGAGCTCCTATAATTCACCCCTCCACTTT. Amino acids: CASPTEPSSYNSPLHF.

This clonotype was seen only a few times. The chain has TRBV7-9 and TRBJ2-1; no clear D gene. Germline V gene lookup returns CDR1 SEHNR and CDR2 FQNEAQ (reference sequence). The length of the CDR3 is 12 residues. Trimming took 1 base from V and 12 from J, leaving 10 bases between them. The CDR3 DNA follows: TGTGCCAGCAGCTTAGTGCTGGCCAGGCAGTTCTTC. Amino acids: CASSLVLARQFF.

This clonotype came up a few times. The chain combines TRBV20-1 with TRBJ1-4; D perhaps matches TRBD1 (5 bases). V lost 1 base and J 3 bases, leaving 6 bases between the germline ends. Germline V gene data show CDR1 as DFQATT and CDR2 as SNEGSKA (reference sequence). The CDR3 is 13 residues long. CDR3 DNA sequence: TGCAGTGCTAGAGGAGGGGCTAATGAAAAACTGTTTTTT. Translated: CSARGGANEKLFF.

The sample holds a few counts of this clonotype. V and J are TRBV7-3 and TRBJ2-3; a possible D gene is TRBD2 (5 bases). Trimming stripped 2 bases from V and 0 bases from J, with 9 bases between. The CDR3 contains 15 residues. CDR1 and CDR2 from the germline V gene are SGHTA and FQGTGA. CDR3 residues: CASSLGSASTDTQYF. CDR3 DNA sequence: TGTGCCAGCAGCTTAGGGAGCGCCAGCACAGATACGCAGTATTTT.

This chain connects TRBV7-2 to TRBJ1-1; TRBD1 is a possible D gene (5 bases). Per the germline V gene, CDR1 is SGHTA and CDR2 is FQGNSA. Deletions cut 2 bases from V and 2 bases from J, with 9 bases between. This CDR3 spans 14 amino acids. The CDR3 loop is CASSLWDGNTEAFF. CDR3 nucleotide sequence: TGTGCCAGCAGCTTATGGGACGGCAACACTGAAGCTTTCTTT.

This clonotype was found a few times. J is TRBJ1-3 and V is TRBV28; TRBD1 matches 7 bases. CDR1 is MDHEN and CDR2 is SYDVKM in the germline V gene. This CDR3 has 18 residues. The junction had 13 bases not matched to a gene; V was cut back by 2 bases and J by 3 bases. The CDR3, as DNA: TGTGCCAGCAGTTTACCCCCGGGGTCGTGGACAGGTGGAAACACCATATATTTT. Translating gives CASSLPPGSWTGGNTIYF.

This chain connects TRBV7-4 to TRBJ1-5; D is uncertain. The V and J ends lost 6 bases and 0 bases respectively, with 12 bases between them. Looked up from germline, CDR1 is SGHVT and CDR2 is SQSDAQ. CDR3 size: 15 residues. The CDR3 bases are TGTGCCAGCAGAGGGTGTTTTAATAGCAATCAGCCCCAGCATTTT. Translation: CASRGCFNSNQPQHF.

The chain joins TRBV5-1 to TRBJ2-1; weak D call: TRBD2 (6 bases). Germline-derived CDR1 and CDR2 are SGHRS and YFSETQ. Trimming took 0 bases from V and 4 from J, leaving 8 bases between them. This CDR3 has 14 residues. The CDR3 DNA follows: TGCGCCAGCAGCTTGGCGGACTATTACAATGAGCAGTTCTTC. Its protein product is CASSLADYYNEQFF.

This clonotype was observed many times. The DNA of the CDR3 is TGTGCCAGCAGTTCTTACGTAGGAGGGAGGTTTGGGCCTTATGGCTACACCTTC. It codes for CASSSYVGGRFGPYGYTF. The chain recombines TRBV27 with TRBJ1-2; no definite D call. CDR3 size: 18 residues. CDR1 is MNHEY and CDR2 is SMNVEV in the germline V gene (reference sequence). Deletions cut 4 bases from V and 5 bases from J, with 26 bases between.

This clonotype was detected only a few times. CDR3 loop: CASSPEGGGIQKSYTF. For the CDR3, the DNA is TGTGCCAGCAGCCCTGAGGGAGGCGGGATCCAGAAGAGCTACACCTTC. The chain links TRBV7-9 to TRBJ1-2; D unclear. The CDR3 sequence is 16 residues long. The V gene's germline CDR1 is SEHNR and CDR2 FQNEAQ (reference sequence). V gave up 5 bases and J gave up 9 bases, with 25 bases separating them.